The 20 T cell receptor beta chains listed next were all sequenced from one sample in a study of T cells in Graves' hyperthyroidism and ophthalmopathy. Amplified TCR beta CDR3 regions came from RNA transcripts. The TCR CDR3 first-round RT-PCR relied on the HTBI primer set. TCRdb redid the calling of the multiplex PCR reads with MiXCR, one entry per CDR3 protein. The sample includes hundreds of thousands of distinct CDR3 sequences, about 14% of them seen just once. Sequenced sample: blood. Receptor source: a woman aged 18-30 years with Graves' hyperthyroidism.

Note on this clonotype: A much larger clonotype is one base distant, so this may be a read error. The chain recombines TRBV28 with TRBJ2-4; TRBD1 matches at 7 bases. J lost 5 bases, V lost 5 bases, and 9 bases had no gene match. The CDR3 consists of 15 residues. The V gene's germline CDR1 is MDHEN and CDR2 SYDVKM. The CDR3 DNA is TGTGCCAGCAGTCAACAGGGGCCTGGGCAAAACATTCAGTACTTC. The encoded protein is CASSQQGPGQNIQYF. Using reference TRBV28 and TRBJ2-4 for the parts outside the CDR3, the full variable domain is DVKVTQSSRYLVKRTGEKVFLECVQDMDHENMFWYRQDPGLGLRLIYFSYDVKMKEKGDIPEGYSVSREKKERFSLILESASTNQTSMYLCASSQQGPGQNIQYFGAGTRLSVL.

This clonotype was seen a handful of times. The chain combines TRBV5-8 with TRBJ2-1; D gene unclear. Deletions cut 0 bases from V and 11 bases from J, with 15 bases between. There are 14 residues in the CDR3. CDR1 and CDR2 from the germline V gene are SGHTS and YDEGEE. In DNA form, the CDR3 reads TGTGCCAGCAGCTTGGTCTATCTAGTCGGACAGCAGTTCTTC. Translating it yields CASSLVYLVGQQFF.

Ten or more counts support this clonotype. In DNA form, the CDR3 reads TGTGCCTGGAGTGTAAGGCCTAGCGGGATTCTCATCCAGGAGCAGTTCTTC. It is translated as CAWSVRPSGILIQEQFF. The rearrangement links TRBV30 to TRBJ2-1; 9 positions match TRBD2. With V trimmed by 0 bases and J by 10 bases, 16 bases remained unmatched. Germline lookup yields CDR1 GTSNPN and CDR2 SVGIG (reference sequence). This CDR3 contains 17 residues.

The V and J genes are TRBV18 and TRBJ2-7; D unclear. Trimming removed 2 bases at V and 0 bases at J, with 14 bases between. Looked up from germline, CDR1 is KGHSH and CDR2 is LQKENI. This CDR3 has 16 amino acids. CDR3 DNA: TGTGCCAGCTCACCAAGATCTGCCCAGAGCTCCTACGAGCAGTACTTC. Protein product: CASSPRSAQSSYEQYF.

This clonotype appeared many times. The chain has TRBV12-3 or TRBV12-4 and TRBJ1-6; no clear D. V was trimmed by 4 bases and J by 0 bases, leaving 10 bases between them. This CDR3 is 16 amino acids long. CDR3 coding DNA: TGTGCCAGCAGTTCAAGCCCACCCTCCTATAATTCACCCCTCCACTTT. Translated, it gives CASSSSPPSYNSPLHF.

The rearrangement links TRBV2 to TRBJ1-5, with D maybe TRBD1 (5 bases). CDR1 is SNHLY and CDR2 is FYNNEI in the germline V gene. V dropped 8 bases and J dropped 2 bases, with 16 bases sitting between them. This CDR3 is built from 15 residues. Here the CDR3 reads CASRGVKQGNQPQHF. Written as DNA, the CDR3 is TGTGCCAGCCGTGGGGTAAAACAGGGCAATCAGCCCCAGCATTTT.

This chain links TRBV6-2 or TRBV6-3 with TRBJ1-4, with D hard to call. Germline-derived CDR1 and CDR2 are MNHEY and SVGEGT. V dropped 5 bases and J dropped 8 bases, with 15 bases sitting between them. The CDR3 length is 14 residues. DNA of the CDR3: TGTGCCAGCAGTCCGTCCGGCGGCAGGGAAAAACTGTTTTTT. This gives the protein CASSPSGGREKLFF.

Only a few counts were recorded for this clonotype. A read error may be the cause here, since a much bigger clone is one base away. The V call is TRBV28, the J call TRBJ2-1; D is ambiguous. V was trimmed by 6 bases and J by 8 bases, leaving 11 bases between them. This CDR3 comprises 12 residues. Germline V CDR1 and CDR2: MDHEN, SYDVKM. The CDR3 sequence: CASRDTGDEQFF. The CDR3 DNA reads TGTGCCAGCAGGGATACTGGAGATGAGCAGTTCTTC.

There are a few counts of this clonotype. The chain joins TRBV7-2 to TRBJ2-1; TRBD2 agrees at 9 bases. Near its end, the DNA agrees better with TRBJ2-7, so the J call may be wrong. Germline loops: CDR1 SGHTA, CDR2 FQGNSA. CDR3 length equals 17 residues. The CDR3 DNA reads as TGTGCCAGCAGCTTTTTGGGCCGACTAGCGGCCTACAATGAGCAGTACTTC. Its translation is CASSFLGRLAAYNEQYF.

The gene calls are TRBV7-2 and TRBJ2-7; 7 bases are a match to TRBD2. The V segment lost 5 bases and the J segment 6 bases; nucleotides outside the gene matches: 4. Looked up from germline, CDR1 is SGHTA and CDR2 is FQGNSA. CDR3 length: 12 amino acids. The CDR3 region has the DNA TGTGCCAGCAGCCTACTAGCGCTCGAGCAGTACTTC. This translates into CASSLLALEQYF.

The rearrangement uses TRBV12-3 or TRBV12-4 and TRBJ1-1; a weak D match, TRBD1 (6 bases). This CDR3 is 12 amino acids long. Trimming pared 6 bases from V and 8 bases from J, leaving 13 bases between. The CDR3 DNA is TGTGCCAGCAGATTGGGGGCACAAGAAGCTTTCTTT. It is translated as CASRLGAQEAFF.

This clonotype was picked up many times. V is TRBV6-1 and J is TRBJ1-5; D possibly corresponds to TRBD1 (5 bases). The CDR3 runs 14 residues. Germline CDR1 reads MNHNS; CDR2 reads SASEGT. The ends were cut back, 4 bases at V and 2 bases at J, with 9 bases in the middle. CDR3 DNA sequence: TGTGCCAGCAGTGGGGGACTGGGCAATCAGCCCCAGCATTTT. Translated: CASSGGLGNQPQHF.

This clonotype has ten or more counts. V is TRBV3-1 and J is TRBJ1-1; D is unresolved. CDR3 length: 13 amino acids. CDR1 and CDR2 (germline): LGHDT, YNNKEL (reference sequence). V dropped 0 bases and J dropped 11 bases, with 13 bases sitting between them. CDR3 DNA: TGTGCCAGCAGCCAAGATGAGGTATCGAGGGCTTTCTTT. Protein: CASSQDEVSRAFF.

This clonotype was observed many times. This sequence joins TRBV27 and TRBJ1-2; tentative D call: TRBD1 (5 bases). The germline gives CDR1 MNHEY, CDR2 SMNVEV (reference sequence). There are 15 residues in the CDR3. With 5 bases removed from V and 8 bases from J, the gap between germline ends came to 21 bases. The CDR3 sequence: CASSDLGRSTGGYTF. The DNA of the CDR3 is TGTGCCAGCAGTGACCTGGGACGCTCCACGGGGGGCTACACCTTC.

This clonotype appeared a few times. The junction and the germline gene differ at one end; a read error may be behind it. This rearrangement joins TRBV11-2 to TRBJ2-3; D gene uncertain. The CDR3 has 13 amino acids. Germline V gives CDR1 SGHAT, CDR2 FQNNGV. CDR3 in amino acids: CASSQSTPDTQYF. CDR3 DNA: TGCGCCAGCAGCCAATCGACTCCAGATACGCAGTATTTT.

This clonotype was detected ten times or more. This chain links TRBV27 with TRBJ2-7, with 8 bases fitting TRBD1. V lost 5 bases to trimming and J lost 2 bases; unmatched junction nucleotides: 8. The germline CDR1 and CDR2 sequences are MNHEY and SMNVEV (reference sequence). This CDR3 spans 15 amino acids. In nucleotides, the CDR3 is TGTGCCAGCAGTGCCCCGGGCAGGGGGCCCTACGAGCAGTACTTC. Translated: CASSAPGRGPYEQYF.

Only a few counts were recorded for this clonotype. CDR3 sequence: CASGPHEQFF. The CDR3 DNA follows: TGTGCCAGCGGACCCCATGAGCAGTTCTTC. The chain employs TRBV5-6 and TRBJ2-1; D is uncertain. The CDR3 consists of 10 residues. V lost 7 bases to trimming and J lost 8 bases, with 7 bases between them. Germline CDR1 reads SGHDT; CDR2 reads YYEEEE.

The CDR3 DNA is TGTGCCAGCAGCGGTCGTCCGGGGACCCAGTACTTC. Protein: CASSGRPGTQYF. The chain couples TRBV5-5 to TRBJ2-5; D unresolved. CDR1 is SGHKS and CDR2 is YYEKEE in the germline V gene (reference sequence). This CDR3 region has 12 residues. V shed 4 bases and J shed 7 bases, with 11 bases lying between them.

This clonotype was recorded many times. V is TRBV18 and J is TRBJ2-3; 9 nucleotides agree with TRBD2. Trimming removed 3 bases from V and 6 bases from J; junction bases left unmatched: 7. Germline V gene sequence: CDR1 KGHSH, CDR2 LQKENI. The CDR3 contains 15 residues. The CDR3 region is CASSPPSGKGDTQYF. In DNA, the CDR3 is TGTGCCAGCTCACCGCCTAGCGGGAAGGGGGATACGCAGTATTTT.

This clonotype appeared a few times. One end of the junction is discordant with germline, which a read error may explain. The chain combines TRBV12-3 or TRBV12-4 with TRBJ2-2; perhaps TRBD2 as D (5 bases). This CDR3 contains 16 residues. The CDR3: CTSSPRGSANTGELFF. For the CDR3, the DNA is TGTACCAGCAGCCCCCGGGGTAGCGCAAACACCGGGGAGCTGTTTTTT.